This is a list of T cell receptor beta chains from one sample in a study of OX40 agonist ivuxolimab in advanced cancers. Assay: immunoSEQ multiplex PCR; the TCRdb copy retains only in-frame clones and omits some. The data hold around 62,000 clones, with 65% to 90% observed a single time. The source material was CD4+ or CD8+ T cells sorted from blood, sampled in a trial of the OX40 agonist ivuxolimab. These receptors were obtained from an adult with an advanced solid tumor such as melanoma, head and neck, liver or kidney cancer. Each CDR3 is given with its conserved first and last residue.

J gene,V gene,CDR3 protein
TRBJ2-1,TRBV18,CASSPGQGGEQFF
TRBJ2-1,TRBV28,CASSLSRVGGQRGNEQFF
TRBJ1-6,TRBV5-1,CASSLDGNSPLHF
TRBJ1-5,TRBV7-2,CASSRHRDNQPQHF
TRBJ2-7,TRBV2,CAGKRDTYEQYF
TRBJ2-7,TRBV25-1,CASSESQYEQYF
TRBJ1-1,TRBV6-1,CASSERPGTGGNTEAFF
TRBJ2-3,TRBV6-5,CASSYSNRAGDTQYF
TRBJ2-2,TRBV9,CASSAASGLKNTGELFF
TRBJ1-5,TRBV5-5,CASSLEFSRSNQPQHF
TRBJ2-7,TRBV5-1,CASSSDSYEQYF
TRBJ2-1,TRBV11-2,CASSDSERIGHEQFF
TRBJ1-3,TRBV4-2,CASSQDGQVSGNTIYF
TRBJ2-7,TRBV6-6,CASSKEGDVEQYF
TRBJ1-6,TRBV5-1,CASSNRTGGGSPLHF
TRBJ2-4,TRBV7-2,CASSLLGPSGGLAKNIQYF
TRBJ2-7,TRBV2,CASTRQGYEQYF